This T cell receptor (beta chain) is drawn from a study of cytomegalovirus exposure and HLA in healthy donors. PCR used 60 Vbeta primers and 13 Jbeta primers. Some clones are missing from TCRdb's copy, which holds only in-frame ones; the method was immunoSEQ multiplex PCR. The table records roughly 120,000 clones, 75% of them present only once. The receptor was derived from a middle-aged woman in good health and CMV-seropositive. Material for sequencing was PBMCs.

CDR3 loop: CAWNPSVGEQFF. The CDR3 DNA follows: TGTGCCTGGAACCCTAGCGTAGGTGAGCAGTTCTTC. This chain connects TRBV30 to TRBJ2-1; weak D call: TRBD2 (6 bases). V was pared by 4 bases and J by 9 bases, with 13 bases between. Germline CDR1 is GTSNPN and CDR2 is SVGIG (reference sequence). This CDR3 is 12 amino acids long.